What follows describes a single TCR beta chain. Primers included in the PCR were 60 Vbeta and 13 Jbeta primers. Repertoires were generated with immunoSEQ multiplex PCR, while TCRdb's copy carries only in-frame clones and drops some. This sample contains about 200,000 clones. These data originate in a study of cytomegalovirus exposure and HLA in healthy donors. Study overall: Unique TCR beta sequences numbering over 100 million came from around 180 million T cells in an earlier analysis.

Sequenced input: PBMCs. The receptor's source is a man aged 25 to 45 in good health and CMV-seronegative.

CDR3 sequence reads: CASSPQNNEQFF. Written as DNA, the CDR3 is TGTGCCAGCTCACCGCAGAACAATGAGCAGTTCTTC. The rearrangement links TRBV18 to TRBJ2-1; D is ambiguous. This CDR3 has 12 amino acids. V was trimmed by 3 bases and J by 5 bases, leaving 5 bases between them. Germline CDR1 KGHSH, CDR2 LQKENI.